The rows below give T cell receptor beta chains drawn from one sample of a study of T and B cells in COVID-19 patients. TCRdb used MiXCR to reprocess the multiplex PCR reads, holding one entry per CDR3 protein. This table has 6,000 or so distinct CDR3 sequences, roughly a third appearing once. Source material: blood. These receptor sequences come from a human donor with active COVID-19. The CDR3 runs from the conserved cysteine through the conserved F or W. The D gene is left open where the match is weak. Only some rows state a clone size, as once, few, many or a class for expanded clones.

TGCGCCAGCAGCCAAGAGCCAGAGTCTGAAGCTTTCTTT	CASSQEPESEAFF	large	-	TRBJ1-1	TRBV4-3
TGCGCCAGCACCCAAGGGGCAGTGATAACCGGGGAGCTGTTTTTT	CASTQGAVITGELFF	-	-	TRBJ2-2	TRBV5-1
TGTGCCAGCGAAGAGGGGGGAGGCTACAATGAGCAGTTCTTC	CASEEGGGYNEQFF	few	-	TRBJ2-1	TRBV6-1
TGTGCCAGCAGTTTGGGGGGGGGGGGAACTAACTATGGCTACACCTTC	CASSLGGGGTNYGYTF	-	-	TRBJ1-2	TRBV12-3/TRBV12-4
TGTGCCACCAGCAGCAACCCGAACACTGAAGCTTTCTTT	CATSSNPNTEAFF	-	-	TRBJ1-1	TRBV15
TGTGCCAGCACCAAGGGGGACAGGGCCACTGAAGCTTTCTTT	CASTKGDRATEAFF	-	TRBD1	TRBJ1-1	TRBV6-1
TGTGCCTGGAGTCACGGGGGGCGGCGGTTCAATCAGCCCCAGCATTTT	CAWSHGGRRFNQPQHF	-	-	TRBJ1-5	TRBV30
TGTGCCAGTAGGCCGAACAGGGTAAGGGCCTACAATGAGCAGTTCTTC	CASRPNRVRAYNEQFF	medium-sized	-	TRBJ2-1	TRBV19
TGCAGTGCTAGGATGGGAGATACGCAGTATTTT	CSARMGDTQYF	-	-	TRBJ2-3	TRBV20-1
TGTGCCAGCAGCACGGTTAATGAGCAGTTCTTC	CASSTVNEQFF	medium-sized	-	TRBJ2-1	TRBV13
TGCAGTGCTAGCCGAGAGGGGCCCGTTCAGTTCTTC	CSASREGPVQFF	-	-	TRBJ2-1	TRBV20-1
TGTGCCAGCAGCCCTTTCCAGGTTGCAACTAATGAAAAACTGTTTTTT	CASSPFQVATNEKLFF	-	-	TRBJ1-4	TRBV5-5
TGTGCCACCCGCGGGAGGTCTAGCGGGAGCCCAGATACGCAGTATTTT	CATRGRSSGSPDTQYF	-	TRBD2	TRBJ2-3	TRBV24-1
TGCGCCAGCAGCCACCTCCCCGGGGCCTACAATGAGCAGTTCTTC	CASSHLPGAYNEQFF	-	-	TRBJ2-1	TRBV4-3
TGTGCCAGCAGTTACAGTCTAGCTGTTAACAAAAACATTCAGTACTTC	CASSYSLAVNKNIQYF	-	-	TRBJ2-4	TRBV6-6
TGTGCCAGTACATCCGGATCGACGGGGATAAGGAACACTGAAGCTTTCTTT	CASTSGSTGIRNTEAFF	few	-	TRBJ1-1	TRBV6-2/TRBV6-3
TGTGCCAGCAGACCCTTCGAAGCAGGGGGTGCGAACACCGGGGAGCTGTTTTTT	CASRPFEAGGANTGELFF	-	TRBD1	TRBJ2-2	TRBV12-3/TRBV12-4
TGCAGTGCCATACAAACAGGGGGCGAACTGTTTTTT	CSAIQTGGELFF	few	TRBD1	TRBJ1-4	TRBV20-1
TGTGCCAGCAGCTTTCTGGGTAGCACTGAAGCTTTCTTT	CASSFLGSTEAFF	few	-	TRBJ1-1	TRBV7-2
TGTGCCAGCTCACCAAACCAGGGGAATGAAAAACTGTTTTTT	CASSPNQGNEKLFF	-	-	TRBJ1-4	TRBV18
TGTGCCAGTCAGGGACTAGCGGGCGGCGGCACAGATACGCAGTATTTT	CASQGLAGGGTDTQYF	-	TRBD2	TRBJ2-3	TRBV27
TGTGCCAGCTCCCAAACCCCACAGGGTGAGCAGTACTTC	CASSQTPQGEQYF	many	-	TRBJ2-7	TRBV18
TGCAGTGCTGAGGAGGGGAAAGTAAAGACCCAGTACTTC	CSAEEGKVKTQYF	few	-	TRBJ2-5	TRBV20-1
TGTGCCAGTAAAGGACAGACCGACACCGGGGAGCTGTTTTTT	CASKGQTDTGELFF	-	-	TRBJ2-2	TRBV7-9
TGCAGCGTTGTTGAGACAGCCAGGAACACTGAAGCTTTCTTT	CSVVETARNTEAFF	medium-sized	-	TRBJ1-1	TRBV29-1